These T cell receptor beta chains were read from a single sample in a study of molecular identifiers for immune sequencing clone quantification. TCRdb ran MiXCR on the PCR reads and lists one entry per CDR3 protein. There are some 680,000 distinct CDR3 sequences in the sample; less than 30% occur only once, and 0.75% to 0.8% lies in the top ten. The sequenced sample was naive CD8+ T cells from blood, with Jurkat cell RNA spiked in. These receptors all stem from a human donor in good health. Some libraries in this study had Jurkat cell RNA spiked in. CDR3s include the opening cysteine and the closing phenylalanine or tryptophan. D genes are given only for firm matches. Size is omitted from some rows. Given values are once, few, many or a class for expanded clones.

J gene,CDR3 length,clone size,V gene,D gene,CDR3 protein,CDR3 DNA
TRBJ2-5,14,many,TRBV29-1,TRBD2,CSGTRSGNQETQYF,TGCAGCGGTACCCGTAGCGGGAACCAAGAGACCCAGTACTTC
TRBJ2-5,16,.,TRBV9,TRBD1,CASSVDGLDREETQYF,TGTGCCAGCAGCGTAGACGGCCTCGACAGGGAAGAGACCCAGTACTTC
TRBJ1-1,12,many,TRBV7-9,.,CASSRGAGEAFF,TGTGCCAGCAGCCGGGGCGCCGGTGAAGCTTTCTTT
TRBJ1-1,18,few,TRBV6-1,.,CASSETTPGRLKNTEAFF,TGTGCCAGCAGTGAAACAACCCCGGGACGGTTAAAAAACACTGAAGCTTTCTTT
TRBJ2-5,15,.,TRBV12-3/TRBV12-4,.,CASSFWRGSQETQYF,TGTGCCAGCAGTTTTTGGCGGGGCTCCCAAGAGACCCAGTACTTC
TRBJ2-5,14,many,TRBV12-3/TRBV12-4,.,CASSSLRVPETQYF,TGTGCCAGCAGTTCCCTCAGGGTGCCAGAGACCCAGTACTTC
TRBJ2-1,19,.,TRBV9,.,CASSPETGLIFKGYNEQFF,TGTGCCAGCAGCCCGGAGACAGGACTCATCTTTAAGGGCTACAATGAGCAGTTCTTC
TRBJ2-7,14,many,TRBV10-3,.,CAISTPWDNAEQYF,TGTGCCATCAGTACGCCGTGGGACAATGCCGAGCAGTACTTC
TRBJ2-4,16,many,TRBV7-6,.,CASSLAPGEDKNIQYF,TGTGCCAGCAGCTTAGCGCCAGGGGAGGACAAAAACATTCAGTACTTC
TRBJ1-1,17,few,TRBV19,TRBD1,CASSIQTGGYGNTEAFF,TGTGCCAGTAGTATTCAGACAGGGGGCTATGGGAACACTGAAGCTTTCTTT
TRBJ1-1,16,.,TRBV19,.,CASSIAGARMNTEAFF,TGTGCCAGTAGTATAGCAGGGGCACGGATGAACACTGAAGCTTTCTTT
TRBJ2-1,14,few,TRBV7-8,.,CASSLDYGYNEQFF,TGTGCCAGCAGCTTAGATTACGGCTACAATGAGCAGTTCTTC
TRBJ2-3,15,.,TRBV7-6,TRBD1,CAGSSSPQGSDTQYF,TGTGCCGGCAGCTCGTCCCCACAGGGGTCAGATACGCAGTATTTT
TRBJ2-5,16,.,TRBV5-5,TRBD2,CASSLDGREGQETQYF,TGTGCCAGCAGCTTGGATGGCAGGGAGGGGCAAGAGACCCAGTACTTC
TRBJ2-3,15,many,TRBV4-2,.,CASSPLTDNPDTQYF,TGTGCCAGCAGCCCACTGACTGATAACCCAGATACGCAGTATTTT
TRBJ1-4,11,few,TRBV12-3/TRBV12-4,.,CASSLADKLFF,TGTGCCAGCAGTTTGGCAGATAAACTGTTTTTT
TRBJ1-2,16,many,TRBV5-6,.,CASSGPMEDEHSGYTF,TGTGCCAGCAGCGGCCCTATGGAGGACGAGCATTCCGGCTACACCTTC
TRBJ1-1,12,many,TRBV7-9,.,CASSLGLTEAFF,TGTGCCAGCAGCCTAGGGCTAACTGAAGCTTTCTTT
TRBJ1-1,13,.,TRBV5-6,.,CARSRLLNTEAFF,TGTGCCAGGAGCCGCCTCTTGAACACTGAAGCTTTCTTT
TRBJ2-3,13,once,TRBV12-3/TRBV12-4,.,CTSSPSGTDTQYF,TGTACCAGCAGTCCTAGCGGCACAGATACGCAGTATTTT
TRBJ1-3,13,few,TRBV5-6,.,CASSLESGNTIYF,TGTGCCAGCAGCTTGGAATCTGGAAACACCATATATTTT
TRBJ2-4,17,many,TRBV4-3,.,CASSQDRYAGAKNIQYF,TGCGCCAGCAGCCAAGATCGATACGCAGGAGCCAAAAACATTCAGTACTTC
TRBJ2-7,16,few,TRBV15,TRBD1,CATSSFRQGSRGEQYF,TGTGCCACCAGCAGTTTCCGACAGGGATCACGGGGAGAGCAGTACTTC
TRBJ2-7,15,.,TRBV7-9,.,CASSFRGGNLYEQYF,TGTGCCAGCAGCTTTAGGGGGGGGAACCTTTACGAGCAGTACTTC
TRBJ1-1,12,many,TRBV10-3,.,CAISAGHTEAFF,TGTGCCATCAGTGCGGGTCACACTGAAGCTTTCTTT
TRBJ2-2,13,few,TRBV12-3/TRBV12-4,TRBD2,CASRDGLARELFF,TGTGCCAGCAGGGACGGACTAGCGAGGGAGCTGTTTTTT
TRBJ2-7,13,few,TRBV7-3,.,CASSLEPGHEQYF,TGTGCCAGCAGCTTAGAGCCAGGGCACGAGCAGTACTTC
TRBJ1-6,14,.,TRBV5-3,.,CASSLDGGSSPLHF,TGTGCCAGCAGCTTGGACGGAGGAAGTTCACCCCTCCACTTT
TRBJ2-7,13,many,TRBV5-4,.,CASSPEDSYEQYF,TGTGCCAGCAGCCCAGAGGACAGCTACGAGCAGTACTTC
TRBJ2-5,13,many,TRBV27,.,CASSLIGQETQYF,TGTGCCAGCAGTTTAATAGGCCAAGAGACCCAGTACTTC
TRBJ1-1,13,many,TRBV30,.,CAWSPQPNTEAFF,TGTGCCTGGAGTCCCCAGCCGAACACTGAAGCTTTCTTT
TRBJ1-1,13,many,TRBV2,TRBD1,CASRGQGNTEAFF,TGTGCCAGCAGGGGACAGGGGAACACTGAAGCTTTCTTT
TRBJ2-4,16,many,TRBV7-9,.,CASSPRPQLAKNIQYF,TGTGCCAGCAGCCCCCGACCTCAATTGGCCAAAAACATTCAGTACTTC
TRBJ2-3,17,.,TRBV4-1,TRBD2,CASSQAAASGRLDTQYF,TGCGCCAGCAGCCAGGCCGCGGCTAGCGGGAGACTTGATACGCAGTATTTT
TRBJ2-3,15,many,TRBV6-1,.,CASSEAPRLTDTQYF,TGTGCCAGCAGTGAAGCACCTAGACTCACAGATACGCAGTATTTT
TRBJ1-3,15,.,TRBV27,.,CATRPTGSSGNTIYF,TGTGCCACCCGGCCGACGGGGAGCTCTGGAAACACCATATATTTT
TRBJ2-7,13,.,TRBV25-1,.,CASGLRGTYEQYF,TGTGCCAGCGGTCTTAGGGGGACCTACGAGCAGTACTTC
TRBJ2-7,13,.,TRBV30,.,CAWSVGHPGEQYF,TGTGCCTGGAGTGTAGGGCATCCGGGCGAGCAGTACTTC